These T cell receptor beta chains were read from a single sample in a study of CD8+ T cells in alopecia areata. Produced via immunoSEQ multiplex PCR; TCRdb's table is partial and in-frame only. The sample has 130,000 to 150,000 clones; roughly 80% are singletons. The sample was CD8+ T cells sorted from blood, taken at week 4, from a patient treated with tofacitinib. Source of these receptors: a human donor with alopecia areata. CDR3s include the opening cysteine and the closing phenylalanine or tryptophan. The order of the fields is V gene, D gene, J gene, clone size, CDR3 protein, CDR3 DNA. The D gene is left open where the match is weak. Only some rows state a clone size, as once, few, many or a class for expanded clones.

TRBV2,.,TRBJ2-5,.,CATRPGGFQETQYF,TGTGCCACCAGGCCGGGGGGCTTCCAAGAGACCCAGTACTTC
TRBV27,TRBD1,TRBJ1-2,.,CACRGGASYGYTF,TGTGCCTGTCGAGGGGGCGCGAGCTATGGCTACACCTTC
TRBV6-4,.,TRBJ2-3,.,CASSDGAGRAEDTQYF,TGTGCCAGCAGTGATGGGGCGGGCAGGGCAGAAGATACGCAGTATTTT
TRBV29-1,.,TRBJ2-7,.,CSVEDISRSSYEQYF,TGCAGCGTTGAAGATATTTCGCGGAGTTCCTACGAGCAGTACTTC
TRBV4-1,.,TRBJ2-5,.,CASSRSDGYQETQYF,TGCGCCAGCAGCCGGTCAGACGGCTACCAAGAGACCCAGTACTTC
TRBV27,.,TRBJ2-7,.,CASRTGVNPYEQYF,TGTGCCAGCAGAACGGGGGTTAACCCCTACGAGCAGTACTTC
TRBV5-1,.,TRBJ1-5,.,CASSLQGNSNQPQHF,TGCGCCAGCAGCTTGCAGGGGAATAGCAATCAGCCCCAGCATTTT
TRBV4-1,.,TRBJ2-5,.,CASSRGETQYF,TGCGCCAGCAGCCGGGGCGAGACCCAGTACTTC
TRBV19,.,TRBJ1-2,many,CASKDSPYGYTF,TGTGCCAGTAAGGACAGTCCCTATGGCTACACCTTC
TRBV5-1,TRBD1,TRBJ2-7,.,CASSLEGGTGGVEQYF,TGCGCCAGCAGCTTGGAGGGCGGGACAGGGGGCGTCGAGCAGTACTTC
TRBV4-2,TRBD2,TRBJ2-3,.,CASSQDVAGSSTDTQYF,TGTGCCAGCAGCCAAGATGTAGCGGGGTCTAGCACAGATACGCAGTATTTT
TRBV7-2,TRBD2,TRBJ2-3,.,CASSYGGGSTDTQYF,TGTGCCAGCAGCTACGGCGGGGGTAGCACAGATACGCAGTATTTT
TRBV11-2,.,TRBJ2-7,.,CASSLGSGTRFYEQYF,TGTGCCAGCAGCTTAGGGTCAGGGACAAGATTCTACGAGCAGTACTTC
TRBV7-6,TRBD2,TRBJ2-1,.,CASTVLAGGLNEQFF,TGTGCCAGCACGGTCCTAGCGGGGGGGCTCAATGAGCAGTTCTTC
TRBV29-1,.,TRBJ2-1,.,CSVELDEQFF,TGCAGCGTTGAATTGGATGAGCAGTTCTTC
TRBV7-3,TRBD1,TRBJ2-1,.,CASSSGTGPYNEQFF,TGTGCCAGCAGCTCCGGGACAGGGCCCTACAATGAGCAGTTCTTC
TRBV7-2,TRBD2,TRBJ2-3,.,CASSLVARGALEDTQYF,TGTGCCAGCAGCTTAGTCGCGCGGGGGGCCTTAGAAGATACGCAGTATTTT
TRBV4-2,.,TRBJ2-6,.,CASSQEYTSGANVLTF,TGTGCCAGCAGCCAAGAATACACCTCTGGGGCCAACGTCCTGACTTTC
TRBV4-1,.,TRBJ1-2,.,CASSQFKLGDGYTF,TGCGCCAGCAGCCAATTTAAACTGGGAGATGGCTACACCTTC
TRBV4-2,TRBD2,TRBJ2-3,.,CASRSVPLAGGTDTQYF,TGTGCCAGCAGATCCGTCCCACTAGCGGGGGGCACAGATACGCAGTATTTT
TRBV4-3,.,TRBJ2-7,.,CASSQDWSYEQYF,TGCGCCAGCAGCCAAGATTGGTCATACGAGCAGTACTTC
TRBV27,.,TRBJ2-7,.,CASSFRGTATYEQYF,TGTGCCAGCAGTTTCCGGGGGACAGCTACCTACGAGCAGTACTTC
TRBV9,.,TRBJ2-5,.,CASSVGVIQETQYF,TGTGCCAGCAGCGTAGGTGTTATCCAAGAGACCCAGTACTTC
TRBV15,.,TRBJ1-4,.,CATSRDGNPRENEKLFF,TGTGCCACCAGCAGAGATGGAAATCCTCGGGAGAATGAAAAACTGTTTTTT
TRBV6-6,TRBD2,TRBJ2-7,.,CASSPGGSYEQYF,TGTGCCAGCAGCCCGGGGGGGAGCTACGAGCAGTACTTC
TRBV18,TRBD1,TRBJ1-2,.,CASSTIRQGQLYGYTF,TGTGCCAGCTCTACGATAAGACAGGGACAGCTTTATGGCTACACCTTC
TRBV13,.,TRBJ2-3,.,CASSLDSTDTQYF,TGTGCCAGCAGCTTAGACAGCACAGATACGCAGTATTTT
TRBV12-5,.,TRBJ2-7,once,CASGDPTFSYEQYF,TGTGCTAGTGGTGACCCGACATTTTCCTACGAGCAGTACTTC